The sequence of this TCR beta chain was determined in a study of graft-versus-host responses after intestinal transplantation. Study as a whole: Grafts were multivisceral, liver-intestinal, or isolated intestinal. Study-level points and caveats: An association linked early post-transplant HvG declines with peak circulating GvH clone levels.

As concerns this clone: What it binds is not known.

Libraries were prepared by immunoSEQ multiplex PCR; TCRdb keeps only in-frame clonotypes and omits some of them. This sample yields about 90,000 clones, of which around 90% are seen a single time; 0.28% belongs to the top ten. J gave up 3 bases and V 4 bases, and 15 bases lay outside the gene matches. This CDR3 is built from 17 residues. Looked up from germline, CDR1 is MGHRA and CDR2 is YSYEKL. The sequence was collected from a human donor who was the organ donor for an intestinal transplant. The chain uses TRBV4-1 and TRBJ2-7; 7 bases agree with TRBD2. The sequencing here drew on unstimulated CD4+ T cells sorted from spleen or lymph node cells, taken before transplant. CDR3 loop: CASSPRPEGGGFYEQYF. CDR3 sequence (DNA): TGCGCCAGCAGCCCGCGGCCTGAGGGCGGGGGATTCTACGAGCAGTACTTC.